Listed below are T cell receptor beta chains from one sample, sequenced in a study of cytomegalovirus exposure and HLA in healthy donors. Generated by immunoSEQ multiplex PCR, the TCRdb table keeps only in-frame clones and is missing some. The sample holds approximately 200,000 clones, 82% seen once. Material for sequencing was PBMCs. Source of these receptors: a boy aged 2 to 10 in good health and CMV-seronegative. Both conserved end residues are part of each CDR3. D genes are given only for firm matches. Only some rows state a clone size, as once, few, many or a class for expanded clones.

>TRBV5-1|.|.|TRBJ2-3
CASSLGVVVGGLTDTQYF
TGCGCCAGCAGCTTGGGGGTTGTTGTTGGGGGCCTTACAGATACGCAGTATTTT
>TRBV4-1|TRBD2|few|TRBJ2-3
CASSQEEGAGGRDTQYF
TGCGCCAGCAGCCAAGAAGAGGGAGCGGGGGGCAGGGATACGCAGTATTTT
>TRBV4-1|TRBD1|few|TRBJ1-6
CASSDRENSPLHF
TGCGCCAGCAGCGACAGGGAAAATTCACCCCTCCACTTT
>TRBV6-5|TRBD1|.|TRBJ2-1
CASSPGGARNEQFF
TGTGCCAGCAGTCCAGGGGGCGCACGGAATGAGCAGTTCTTC
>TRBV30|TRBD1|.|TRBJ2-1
CAWTTGLTSYNEQFF
TGTGCCTGGACGACAGGGTTAACCTCCTACAATGAGCAGTTCTTC
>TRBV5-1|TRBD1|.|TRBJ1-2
CASRVSGTGNYYGYTF
TGCGCCAGCAGGGTATCAGGGACAGGAAACTACTATGGCTACACCTTC
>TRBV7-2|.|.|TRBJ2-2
CASSSRRDDTGELFF
TGTGCCAGCAGCTCGAGGCGGGACGACACCGGGGAGCTGTTTTTT
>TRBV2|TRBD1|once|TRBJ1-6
CASIKGAFYNSPLHF
TGTGCCAGCATAAAGGGGGCCTTTTATAATTCACCCCTCCACTTT
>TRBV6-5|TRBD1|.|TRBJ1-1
CASSPQGGNTEAFF
TGTGCCAGCAGTCCACAGGGGGGGAACACTGAAGCTTTCTTT
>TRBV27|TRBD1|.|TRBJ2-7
CASRTDRGIGEQYF
TGTGCCAGCAGAACCGACAGGGGGATAGGAGAGCAGTACTTC
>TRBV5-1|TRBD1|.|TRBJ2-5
CASSPGTAKETQYF
TGCGCCAGCAGCCCCGGGACAGCCAAAGAGACCCAGTACTTC
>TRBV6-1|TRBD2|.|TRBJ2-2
CASSEAGGVTGELFF
TGTGCCAGCAGTGAAGCGGGGGGGGTCACCGGGGAGCTGTTTTTT
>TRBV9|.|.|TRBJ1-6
CASSVEGVDSPLHF
TGTGCCAGCAGCGTAGAGGGGGTTGATTCACCCCTCCACTTT
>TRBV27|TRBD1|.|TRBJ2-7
CASSPGQGPSYEQYF
TGTGCCAGCAGTCCGGGACAGGGTCCATCCTACGAGCAGTACTTC
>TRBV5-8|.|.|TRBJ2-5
CASSLRQGETQYF
TGTGCCAGCAGCTTGCGGCAGGGAGAGACCCAGTACTTC
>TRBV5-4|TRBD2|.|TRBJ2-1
CASSLGLAGDEQFF
TGTGCCAGCAGCTTGGGGCTAGCGGGAGATGAGCAGTTCTTC
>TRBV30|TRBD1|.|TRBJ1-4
CAWSATTGGGREKLFF
TGTGCCTGGAGTGCTACAACAGGGGGAGGGCGTGAAAAACTGTTTTTT
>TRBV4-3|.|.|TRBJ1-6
CASSQEAGHYNSPLHF
TGCGCCAGCAGCCAAGAGGCAGGACATTATAATTCACCCCTCCACTTT
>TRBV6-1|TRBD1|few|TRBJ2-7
CASSETGGSYEQYF
TGTGCCAGCAGTGAAACAGGGGGGTCCTACGAGCAGTACTTC
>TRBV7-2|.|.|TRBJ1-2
CASSRLAGARGYTF
TGTGCCAGCAGCCGCTTAGCGGGTGCACGGGGCTACACCTTC
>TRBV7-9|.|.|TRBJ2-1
CASSERGGVYNEQFF
TGTGCCAGCAGCGAACGAGGGGGGGTGTACAATGAGCAGTTCTTC
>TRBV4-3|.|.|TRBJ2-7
CASSQDITGTYEQYF
TGCGCCAGCAGCCAAGATATCACAGGGACCTACGAGCAGTACTTC
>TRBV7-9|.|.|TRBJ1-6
CASSLTENNSPLHF
TGTGCCAGCAGCTTAACGGAGAACAATTCACCCCTCCACTTT
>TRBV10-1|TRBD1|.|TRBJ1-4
CASRGQGGEKLFF
TGCGCCAGCAGGGGACAGGGGGGAGAAAAACTGTTTTTT
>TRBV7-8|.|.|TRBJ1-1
CASSSPAGRSMNTEAFF
TGTGCCAGCAGCTCCCCGGCGGGACGGAGCATGAACACTGAAGCTTTCTTT
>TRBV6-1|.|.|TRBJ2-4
CASSDRPDSKNIQYF
TGTGCCAGCAGTGACAGACCGGACAGCAAAAACATTCAGTACTTC
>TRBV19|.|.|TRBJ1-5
CASNGGIGNQPQHF
TGTGCCAGTAACGGGGGGATTGGCAATCAGCCCCAGCATTTT
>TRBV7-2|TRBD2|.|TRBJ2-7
CASSLASGLEGSYEQYF
TGTGCCAGCAGCTTAGCTTCCGGACTAGAGGGCTCCTACGAGCAGTACTTC
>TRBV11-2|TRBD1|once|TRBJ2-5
CASSLAGTGFGETQYF
TGTGCCAGCAGCCTGGCCGGGACAGGGTTTGGAGAGACCCAGTACTTC
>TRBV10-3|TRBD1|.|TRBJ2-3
CAIRGQGTDTQYF
TGTGCCATCAGGGGACAGGGTACGGATACGCAGTATTTT
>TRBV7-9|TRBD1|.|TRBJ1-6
CATTGGYNSPLHF
TGTGCCACGACAGGGGGTTATAATTCACCCCTCCACTTT
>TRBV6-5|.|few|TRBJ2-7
CASSFGGEQYF
TGTGCCAGCAGTTTTGGAGGAGAGCAGTACTTC
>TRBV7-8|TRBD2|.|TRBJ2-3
CASSLAALAGNTDTQYF
TGTGCCAGCAGCTTAGCCGCACTAGCGGGGAACACAGATACGCAGTATTTT
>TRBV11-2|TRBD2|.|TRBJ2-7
CASTPGAGGTEQYF
TGTGCCAGCACCCCGGGGGCGGGGGGGACCGAGCAGTACTTC
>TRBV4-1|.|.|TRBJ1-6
CASSQDWEGSSYNSPLHF
TGCGCCAGCAGCCAAGATTGGGAGGGGAGCTCCTATAATTCACCCCTCCACTTT
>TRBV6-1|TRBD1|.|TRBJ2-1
CANSRDRGGEQFF
TGTGCCAATAGCCGAGACAGGGGAGGTGAGCAGTTCTTC
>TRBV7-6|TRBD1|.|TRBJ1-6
CASSLRTGDSPLHF
TGTGCCAGCAGCTTACGGACAGGAGATTCACCCCTCCACTTT
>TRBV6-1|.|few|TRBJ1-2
CASSELELPWYGYTF
TGTGCCAGCAGTGAATTGGAGCTACCTTGGTATGGCTACACCTTC
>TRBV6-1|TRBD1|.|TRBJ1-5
CASSENRGHQPQHF
TGTGCCAGCAGTGAAAACAGGGGGCATCAGCCCCAGCATTTT
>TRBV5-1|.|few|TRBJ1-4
CASSLDVADEKLFF
TGCGCCAGCAGCTTGGATGTGGCAGATGAAAAACTGTTTTTT
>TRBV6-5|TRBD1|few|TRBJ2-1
CASSYGTGEYNEQFF
TGTGCCAGCAGTTACGGGACAGGAGAATACAATGAGCAGTTCTTC
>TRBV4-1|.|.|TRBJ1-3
CASSQLGSPGNTIYF
TGCGCCAGCAGTCAACTCGGGTCCCCTGGAAACACCATATATTTT
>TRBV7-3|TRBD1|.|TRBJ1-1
CASSSTGADTEAFF
TGTGCCAGCAGCTCGACAGGGGCGGACACTGAAGCTTTCTTT
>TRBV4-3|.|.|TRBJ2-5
CASSQAPGAIGGTQYF
TGCGCCAGCAGCCAAGCCCCAGGGGCTATAGGGGGGACCCAGTACTTC
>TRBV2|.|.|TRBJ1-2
CASSEGTDYGYTF
TGTGCCAGCAGTGAAGGGACAGATTATGGCTACACCTTC
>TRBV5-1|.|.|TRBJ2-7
CASSPGTSSYEQYF
TGCGCCAGCAGTCCCGGGACAAGCTCCTACGAGCAGTACTTC
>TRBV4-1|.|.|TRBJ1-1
CASSHKEGLTNTEAFF
TGCGCCAGCAGTCATAAGGAGGGATTAACGAACACTGAAGCTTTCTTT
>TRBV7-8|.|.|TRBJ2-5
CASSFNVQRETQYF
TGTGCCAGCAGCTTTAACGTTCAGAGGGAGACCCAGTACTTC
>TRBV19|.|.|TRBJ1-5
CASSIIRGDQPQHF
TGTGCCAGTAGTATAATTCGGGGAGATCAGCCCCAGCATTTT
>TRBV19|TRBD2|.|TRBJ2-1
CASSIDAGLAGDNEQFF
TGTGCCAGTAGTATAGACGCTGGACTAGCGGGGGATAATGAGCAGTTCTTC
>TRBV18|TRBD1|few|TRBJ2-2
CASSTDRINTGELFF
TGTGCCAGCTCGACGGACAGGATTAACACCGGGGAGCTGTTTTTT
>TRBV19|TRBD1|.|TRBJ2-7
CASSTAGTGDSYEQYF
TGTGCCAGTAGCACTGCCGGGACAGGGGACTCCTACGAGCAGTACTTC
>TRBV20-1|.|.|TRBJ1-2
CSAWGAEGYTF
TGCAGTGCCTGGGGCGCGGAGGGCTACACCTTC
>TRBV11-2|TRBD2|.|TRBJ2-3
CASSFLAGGRTDTQYF
TGTGCCAGCAGCTTCCTAGCGGGGGGCCGCACAGATACGCAGTATTTT
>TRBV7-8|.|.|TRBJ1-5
CASSSVRARNQPQHF
TGTGCCAGCAGCTCGGTGAGGGCCCGCAATCAGCCCCAGCATTTT
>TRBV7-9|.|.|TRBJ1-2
CSSSLDPGGNSYTF
TGTTCCAGCAGCTTAGATCCGGGCGGGAACAGCTACACCTTC
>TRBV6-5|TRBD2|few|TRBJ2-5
CASSLAGGEETQYF
TGTGCCAGCAGTTTAGCGGGGGGGGAAGAGACCCAGTACTTC
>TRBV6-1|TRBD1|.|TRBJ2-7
CASSDRDRGRRASEQYF
TGTGCCAGCAGTGACCGGGACAGGGGGCGTCGGGCGTCCGAGCAGTACTTC
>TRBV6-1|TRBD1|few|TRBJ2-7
CASSDLGTGSYEQYF
TGTGCCAGCAGTGATCTCGGGACAGGATCCTACGAGCAGTACTTC